This entry concerns a single T cell receptor beta chain. Which antigen it targets is not known. No per-base quality is available; no much larger clone lies one base away. This sample is part of a study of blood T cell repertoires in COVID-19 (dated by TCRdb to the early 2020s). Background for the entire study: Samples from collaborators originated in the United States, Italy and Spain and spanned both the acute and convalescent phases of COVID-19. The samples were drawn from two sources: the first 160 participants of the ongoing ImmuneRACE study, and 1,254 subjects contributed by 6 global collaborators. Where available, HLA class I and class II types were obtained from metadata supplied by the sample provider rather than from assay-based typing. The repertoires were made available in a free public database intended to serve as a resource for research on the immune response to SARS-CoV-2. The prospective study material was composed of cDNA or gDNA derived from T cells, B-cell-depleted T cells, or PBMCs. Subjects who had been exposed to COVID-19, were actively infected with it, or had recovered from it provided the deeply sampled blood TCRbeta repertoires that made up the dataset. The sample metadata nearly always contained a de-identified subject ID, COVID-19 status, age in years and sex.

TCRbeta CDR3 regions were amplified from genomic DNA using the immunoSEQ Assay, a bias-controlled multiplex PCR. In the paper's pipeline: Nucleated cell counts per sample were estimated from amplification of reference gene primers within the assay. To quantify the absolute abundance of each unique TCRbeta CDR3 rearrangement, sequence reads were collapsed and filtered. For each sample, productive Simpson clonality was calculated as the square root of Simpson's diversity index across productive rearrangements. In its TCRdb copy, this immuneACCESS table keeps in-frame sequences only and misses some clones. Where compared with another copy, unresolved V genes explain less than half of these, and the others have no known cause. Clone size and the V and J calls come from that table; the DNA yielded D and trimming. The sample table holds 250,000 or so clones, of which 75% to 90% were seen once. The ten largest clonotypes hold about 2.9% of the sample.

General conclusions and limits of the study: The amount of clinical and demographic metadata varied by source and participant and was provided uncurated.

Participants in the prospective study were aged roughly 18 to 100 years, lived in under 30 United States geographic areas, and enrolled through a virtual design. In the prospective study, participants were assigned to cohorts based on the clinical history participants reported in a screening survey and a study questionnaire. Exposed participants were defined as having been in contact with someone with a PCR-confirmed or clinician-diagnosed COVID-19 case within 2 weeks of study entry. Each participant in the prospective study had whole blood, serum and a nasopharyngeal or oropharyngeal swab collected by mobile phlebotomists. Prospective study participants could optionally give additional blood draws and questionnaires over an approximately 2-month period. Blood samples from the prospective study were shipped frozen or at room temperature prior to DNA extraction. The CDR3 measures 15 amino acids from cysteine to phenylalanine. Only the CDR3 part of the read is kept: 45 bases, read in frame from the first base. CDR1 is given as ENHRY and CDR2 as SYGVKD, both from the germline V gene. V is shortened by 8 bases, J by 1 base, and the region joining them spans 15 bases.

This TCR was sampled from a woman aged 40 to 55 who had been exposed to COVID-19. The sequence links TRBV10-3 to TRBJ1-3, and possibly TRBD1, on 6 matching bases. The sequencing sample was made of PBMCs or T cells enriched from blood (not recorded which). The DNA is as follows: TGTGCCATCTCAAGGACAGTGGAGTCTGGAAACACCATATATTTT. It encodes CAISRTVESGNTIYF.